The entry below describes one T cell receptor beta chain. Its specificity is unknown. These data are taken from a study of shared clonotypes between healthy human individuals. For the study at large: A couple of women and three men aged 18 to 49 served as donors.

Original analysis: There were no quality scores in the junction-only immunoSEQ sequences, so filtering differed. Method: immunoSEQ multiplex PCR; TCRdb's copy keeps in-frame clones and lacks some. V, J and clone size reflect that table, while D and trimming were determined from the DNA. The table lists about 1 million clones, approximately 70% of them singletons. Overall study findings and caveats: Non-shared clonotypes were found to have lower generation probabilities than the clonotypes that were shared by all four of the sorted-subset donors.

A split of CD4+ cells into CD45RA+ naive and CD45RA-negative memory subsets was performed. The J segment lost 7 bases and the V segment lost 4 bases, leaving 8 bases of the junction unmatched. The CDR3 has 15 amino acids. Germline CDR1 and CDR2: SGHRS and YFSETQ. The chain combines TRBV5-1 with TRBJ2-2, with 9 bases aligning to TRBD1. This receptor was identified in a man between 18 and 35 years old in good health. The material sequenced was memory CD4+ T cells sorted from blood. Subset of the sample: CD45RA-negative fraction. The CDR3, as DNA: TGCGCCAGCAGCGGCACGGGACAGGGTGGCGGGGAGCTGTTTTTT. Translation: CASSGTGQGGGELFF.